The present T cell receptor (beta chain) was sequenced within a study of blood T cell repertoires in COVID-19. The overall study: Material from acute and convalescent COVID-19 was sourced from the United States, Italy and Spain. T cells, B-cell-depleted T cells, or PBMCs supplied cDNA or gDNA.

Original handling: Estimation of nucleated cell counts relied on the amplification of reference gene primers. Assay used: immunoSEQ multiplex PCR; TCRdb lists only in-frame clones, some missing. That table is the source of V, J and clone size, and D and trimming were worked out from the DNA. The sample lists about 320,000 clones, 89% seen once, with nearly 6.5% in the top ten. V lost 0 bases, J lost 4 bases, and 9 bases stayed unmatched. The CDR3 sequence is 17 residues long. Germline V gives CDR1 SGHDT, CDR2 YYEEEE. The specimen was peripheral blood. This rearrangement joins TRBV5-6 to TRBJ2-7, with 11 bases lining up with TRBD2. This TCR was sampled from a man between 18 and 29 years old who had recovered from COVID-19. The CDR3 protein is CASSLGWRLAGSYEQYF. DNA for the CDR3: TGTGCCAGCAGCTTGGGTTGGCGACTAGCGGGATCGTACGAGCAGTACTTC.